Listed below are T cell receptor beta chains from one sample, sequenced in a study of CD8 T cells in Susac syndrome. TCRdb re-analysed the immunoSEQ multiplex PCR reads in MiXCR, keeping a single row per CDR3 protein. The table shows some 300,000 distinct CDR3 sequences, with about 85% occurring only once. The material sequenced was CD8+ T cells from PBMCs. These receptors were obtained from a human donor with multiple sclerosis. CDR3s include the opening cysteine and the closing phenylalanine or tryptophan. A D gene is named only where the DNA matches it firmly. Only some rows state a clone size, as once, few, many or a class for expanded clones.

clone_size,v_call,d_call,j_call,cdr3_aa
.,TRBV7-8,TRBD2,TRBJ2-7,CASSFYLAGGPHEQYF
few,TRBV5-6,.,TRBJ2-7,CASSSGIDFSYEQYF
.,TRBV20-1,.,TRBJ2-7,CSARRDLTYEQYF
.,TRBV29-1,.,TRBJ1-1,CSVVGAAGFMNTEAFF
few,TRBV7-9,.,TRBJ2-7,CASSRPGAGSHEQYF
.,TRBV27,TRBD1,TRBJ2-7,CASSPRTGVSYEQYF
.,TRBV30,TRBD1,TRBJ1-2,CAWDPTGQGYYGYTF
once,TRBV30,.,TRBJ2-2,CAWRKRIGTSNTGELFF
.,TRBV2,TRBD1,TRBJ2-7,CASSEEGAGGIGEQYF
few,TRBV14,.,TRBJ2-3,CASSQEWSGDTQYF
.,TRBV27,.,TRBJ2-6,CASCTGTGFSGANVLTF
few,TRBV5-1,.,TRBJ2-1,CASRGGANEQFF
.,TRBV30,.,TRBJ1-1,CASISMNTEAFF
once,TRBV21-1,.,TRBJ2-1,CASSPCFRLAGTYNEQFF
few,TRBV20-1,.,TRBJ2-5,CSATAYREPRQETQYF
few,TRBV7-2,TRBD1,TRBJ1-1,CASSPTYSGTGVNTEAFF
.,TRBV12-3/TRBV12-4,TRBD2,TRBJ2-1,CASSLPGLAGSLDGEQFF
few,TRBV9,.,TRBJ2-7,CASSVGGTEQYF
.,TRBV6-5,TRBD1,TRBJ1-5,CASSAAGGGQQPQHF
.,TRBV6-1,TRBD1,TRBJ1-2,CASSFPGTGLGYTF